The 9 T cell receptor beta chains reported below all come from one sample, sequenced in a study of T cells after yellow fever vaccination (dated by TCRdb to 2018 to 2020). Library prep was done by 5' RACE. The sample was run on an Illumina NovaSeq 6000. TCRdb passed the public sequencing reads through fastp at Q25 and MiXCR, retaining productive beta sequences. Rows are unified per CDR3 protein, each entry keeping the most common DNA and genes. Across this sample there are 400,000 to 450,000 distinct CDR3 sequences, with 18% seen only once. The ten top clones hold roughly a sixth of the sample. The treatment or condition label, read with the paper, signifies: live attenuated yellow fever vaccine strain. Here the sequenced sample was PBMCs, taken before the yellow fever booster vaccination. The receptor source for this set is a man aged 18 to 30 who received the YFV17D yellow fever vaccine.

The chain combines TRBV10-3 with TRBJ2-7; no firm D call. The CDR3 runs 11 residues. The germline V gene encodes CDR1 ENHRY and CDR2 SYGVKD. V was clipped by 6 bases and J by 5 bases, with 8 bases between them. CDR3: CAIRTGDEQYV. The CDR3 coding sequence is TGTGCCATCAGGACCGGCGACGAGCAGTACGTC.

The chain has TRBV7-2 and TRBJ2-3, with 10 bases lining up with TRBD2. V shed 8 bases and J 6 bases; nucleotides not matched to a gene: 5. Germline CDR1 is SGHTA and CDR2 is FQGNSA. This CDR3 has 13 amino acids. CDR3 DNA: TGTGCCAGCCATAGCGGGGGGCACGATACGCAGTATTTT. It specifies CASHSGGHDTQYF.

This clonotype has more than one count but fewer than ten. The chain recombines TRBV12-3 or TRBV12-4 with TRBJ1-1; D is undetermined. The CDR3 loop spans 12 amino acids. The germline V and J ends were trimmed by 3 bases and 6 bases, with 8 bases remaining between them. CDR3 sequence: CASSFAGAEAFF. CDR3 bases: TGTGCCAGCAGTTTCGCCGGCGCTGAAGCTTTCTTT.

Only a few counts were recorded for this clonotype. This chain uses TRBV18 with TRBJ1-5, with TRBD1 as a possible D gene (6 bases). Trimming removed 4 bases from V and 0 bases from J, with 10 bases in between. The CDR3 is made up of 15 amino acids. CDR1 and CDR2 from the germline V gene are KGHSH and LQKENI. The CDR3 DNA reads as TGTGCCAGCTCACTCAGGGGCGATAGCAATCAGCCCCAGCATTTT. Amino acid sequence: CASSLRGDSNQPQHF.

Turning to this clonotype: The germline gene is not matched at one end of the junction; a read error may be the cause. The chain recombines TRBV19 with TRBJ2-1, with 11 bases aligning to TRBD2. CDR3 length equals 14 residues. Germline assignment: CDR1 LNHDA and CDR2 SQIVND (reference sequence). CDR3 coding DNA: TGTGCCAGTACCTCGGGACTAGCGGAGAATGAGGAGTTCTTC. This sequence encodes CASTSGLAENEEFF.

This clonotype was seen a few times. The chain joins TRBV4-3 to TRBJ1-1; D is unclear. Looked up from germline, CDR1 is LGHNA and CDR2 is YSLEER. CDR3 length equals 15 residues. The V and J ends lost 0 bases and 1 base respectively, with 9 bases between them. The CDR3 DNA reads as TGCGCCAGCAGCCAAGAGAACAGACAGAACACTGAAGCTTTCTTT. Protein product: CASSQENRQNTEAFF.

The sample holds a few counts of this clonotype. This chain uses TRBV18 with TRBJ2-1; D perhaps matches TRBD2 (7 bases). This CDR3 is 16 amino acids long. Per the germline V gene, CDR1 is KGHSH and CDR2 is LQKENI. V lost 4 bases to trimming and J lost 9 bases, with 22 bases between them. In DNA form, the CDR3 reads TGTGCCAGCTCACTCACATTCGGGGGGCCGACTTTTGAGCAGTTCTTC. It codes for CASSLTFGGPTFEQFF. Full variable domain (remainder filled in from reference TRBV18 and TRBJ2-1): NAGVMQNPRHLVRRRGQEARLRCSPMKGHSHVYWYRQLPEEGLKFMVYLQKENIIDESGMPKERFSAEFPKEGPSILRIQQVVRGDSAAYFCASSLTFGGPTFEQFFGPGTRLTVL.

The gene calls are TRBV5-4 and TRBJ1-2; 7 bases line up with TRBD1. The junction had 12 bases not matched to a gene; V was cut back by 7 bases and J by 3 bases. The CDR3 length is 15 residues. Looked up from germline, CDR1 is SGHNT and CDR2 is YYREEE (reference sequence). The CDR3 protein is CASHRGRSADYGYTF. In DNA, the CDR3 is TGTGCCAGCCACAGGGGCCGCTCCGCTGACTATGGCTACACCTTC.

In this sample, this clonotype turned up a few times. The chain recombines TRBV20-1 with TRBJ1-6; TRBD1 matches 8 bases. Germline V gene lookup returns CDR1 DFQATT and CDR2 SNEGSKA (reference sequence). V was pared by 3 bases and J by 7 bases, with 8 bases of the junction left unmatched. The length of the CDR3 is 15 residues. The CDR3 sequence is CSARWTGRENSPLHF. CDR3 nucleotide sequence: TGCAGTGCTAGGTGGACAGGGCGGGAGAATTCACCCCTCCACTTT.